A single T cell receptor (beta chain) is shown here with its context. This sample was included in a study of cytomegalovirus exposure and HLA in healthy donors. This PCR relied on a set of 60 Vbeta primers and 13 Jbeta primers. The method was immunoSEQ multiplex PCR; TCRdb's version includes in-frame clones alone and lacks a portion of them. The table records approximately 100,000 clones, more than 65% of them present only once. Sequencing input: PBMCs. The origin of this receptor is a woman aged 50 to 60 in good health and CMV-seropositive.

The DNA for the CDR3 is TGTGCCACCGTCCCGGGGGGTTGGACTGAAGCTTTCTTT. Protein sequence: CATVPGGWTEAFF. The genes are TRBV19 and TRBJ1-1; the D gene is possibly TRBD1 (5 bases). CDR1 and CDR2 (germline): LNHDA, SQIVND (reference sequence). V was shortened by 10 bases and J by 5 bases, with 17 bases between the two germline ends. The CDR3 spans 13 residues. The full variable domain, its missing parts supplied by reference TRBV19 and TRBJ1-1, is DGGITQSPKYLFRKEGQNVTLSCEQNLNHDAMYWYRQDPGQGLRLIYYSQIVNDFQKGDIAEGYSVSREKKESFPLTVTSAQKNPTAFYLCATVPGGWTEAFFGQGTRLTVV.